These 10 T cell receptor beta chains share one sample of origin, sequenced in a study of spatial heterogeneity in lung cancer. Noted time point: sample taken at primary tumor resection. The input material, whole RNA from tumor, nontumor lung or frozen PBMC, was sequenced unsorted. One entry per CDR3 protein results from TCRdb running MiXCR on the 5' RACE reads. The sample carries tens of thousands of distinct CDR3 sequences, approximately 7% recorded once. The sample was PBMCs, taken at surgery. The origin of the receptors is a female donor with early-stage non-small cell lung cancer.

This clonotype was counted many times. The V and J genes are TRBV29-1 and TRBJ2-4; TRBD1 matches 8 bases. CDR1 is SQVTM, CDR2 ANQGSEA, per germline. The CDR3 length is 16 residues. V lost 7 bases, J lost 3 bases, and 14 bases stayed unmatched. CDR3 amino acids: CSADPLTGADKNIQYF. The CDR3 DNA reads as TGCAGCGCTGACCCCCTGACAGGGGCTGACAAAAACATTCAGTACTTC.

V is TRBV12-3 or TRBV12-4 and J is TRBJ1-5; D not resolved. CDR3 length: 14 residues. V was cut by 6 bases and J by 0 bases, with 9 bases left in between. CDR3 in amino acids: CASRGRDSNQPQHF. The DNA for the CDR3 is TGTGCCAGCAGAGGACGCGATAGCAATCAGCCCCAGCATTTT.

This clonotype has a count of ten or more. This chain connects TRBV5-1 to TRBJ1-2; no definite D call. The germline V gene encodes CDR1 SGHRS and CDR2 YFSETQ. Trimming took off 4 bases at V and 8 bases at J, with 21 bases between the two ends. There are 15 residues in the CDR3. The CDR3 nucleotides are TGCGCCAGCAGCCCGCGGGGAGAGGGAATGTCGGGCTACACCTTC. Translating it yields CASSPRGEGMSGYTF.

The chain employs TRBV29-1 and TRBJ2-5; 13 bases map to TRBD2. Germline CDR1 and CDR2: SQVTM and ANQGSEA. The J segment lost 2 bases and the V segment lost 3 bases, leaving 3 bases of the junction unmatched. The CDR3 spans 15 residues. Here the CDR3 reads CSVEGTSGVQETQYF. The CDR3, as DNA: TGCAGCGTTGAGGGGACTAGCGGGGTACAAGAGACCCAGTACTTC.

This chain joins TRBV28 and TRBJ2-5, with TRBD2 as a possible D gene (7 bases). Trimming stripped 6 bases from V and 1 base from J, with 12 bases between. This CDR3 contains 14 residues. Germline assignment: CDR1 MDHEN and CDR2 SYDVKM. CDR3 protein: CASRLAGAQETQYF. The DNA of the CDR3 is TGTGCCAGCAGGTTGGCGGGGGCCCAAGAGACCCAGTACTTC.

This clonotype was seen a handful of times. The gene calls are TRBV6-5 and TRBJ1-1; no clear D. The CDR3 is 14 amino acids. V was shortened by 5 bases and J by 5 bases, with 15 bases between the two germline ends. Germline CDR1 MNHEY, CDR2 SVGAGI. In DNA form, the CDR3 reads TGTGCCAGCAGTAAAACGAGGGCCAGGACTGAAGCTTTCTTT. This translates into CASSKTRARTEAFF.

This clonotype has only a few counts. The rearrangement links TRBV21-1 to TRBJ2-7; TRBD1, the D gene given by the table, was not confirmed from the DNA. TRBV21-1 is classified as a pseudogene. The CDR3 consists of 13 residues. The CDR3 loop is CASLFPRVDEQYF. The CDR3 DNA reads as TGTGCCAGCCTCTTTCCCCGGGTGGACGAGCAGTACTTC.

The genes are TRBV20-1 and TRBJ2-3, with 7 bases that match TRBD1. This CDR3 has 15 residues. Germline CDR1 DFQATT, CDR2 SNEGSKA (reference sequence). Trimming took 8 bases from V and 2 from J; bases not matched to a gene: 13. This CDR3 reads CSTKGGPRVTDTQYF. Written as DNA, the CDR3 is TGCAGTACAAAAGGGGGCCCGAGGGTCACAGATACGCAGTATTTT.

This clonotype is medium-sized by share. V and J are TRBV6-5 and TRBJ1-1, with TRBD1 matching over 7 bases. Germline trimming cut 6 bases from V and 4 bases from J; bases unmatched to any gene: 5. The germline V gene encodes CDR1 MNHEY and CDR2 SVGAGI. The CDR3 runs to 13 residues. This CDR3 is CASRKQGTTEAFF. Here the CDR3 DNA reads TGTGCCAGCAGAAAACAGGGGACCACTGAAGCTTTCTTT.

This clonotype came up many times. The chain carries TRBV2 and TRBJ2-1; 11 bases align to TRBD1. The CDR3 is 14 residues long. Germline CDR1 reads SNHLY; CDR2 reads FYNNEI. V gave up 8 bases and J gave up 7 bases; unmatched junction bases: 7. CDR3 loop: CASFGQGAENEQFF. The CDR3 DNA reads TGTGCCAGCTTCGGACAGGGGGCGGAAAATGAGCAGTTCTTC.